This T cell receptor beta chain was captured by sequencing in a study of T-cell memory formation after mild COVID-19. V trimming: 7 bases; J trimming: 5 bases; junction bases outside the gene matches: 9. Germline V lookup: CDR1 MNHEY, CDR2 SVGEGT. The CDR3 length is 14 residues. From the 5' RACE reads, TCRdb called clonotypes with MiXCR, one entry per CDR3 protein. Altogether 89,000 or so distinct CDR3 sequences are present, 9.5% to 15% being singletons, with the ten largest covering 41%. Sequenced sample: PBMCs or a T cell subset sorted from them (not recorded which). This TCR was recovered from a man younger than 35 who had mild COVID-19 (a few samples of this study predate the infection). Cell type and time point are not known. The chain is built from TRBV6-2 or TRBV6-3 and TRBJ1-1, with 8 bases aligning to TRBD1. The CDR3 bases are TGTGCCAGCAAATACGACAGGGGAAGAACTGAAGCTTTCTTT. Amino acids: CASKYDRGRTEAFF.